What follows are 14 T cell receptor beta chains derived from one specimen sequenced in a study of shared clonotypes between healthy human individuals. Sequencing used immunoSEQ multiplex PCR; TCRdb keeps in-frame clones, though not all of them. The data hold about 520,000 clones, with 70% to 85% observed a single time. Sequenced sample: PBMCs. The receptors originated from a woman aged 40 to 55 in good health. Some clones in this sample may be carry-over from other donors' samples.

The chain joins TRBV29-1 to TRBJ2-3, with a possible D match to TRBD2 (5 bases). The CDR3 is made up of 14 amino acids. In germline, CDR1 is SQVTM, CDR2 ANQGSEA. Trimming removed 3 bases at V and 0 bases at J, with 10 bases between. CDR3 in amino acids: CSVEGPGSTDTQYF. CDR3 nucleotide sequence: TGCAGCGTTGAGGGTCCGGGGAGCACAGATACGCAGTATTTT.

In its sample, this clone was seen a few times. The chain's CDR3 is CASSPPGGQPQHF. The DNA of the CDR3 is TGTGCCAGCAGCCCCCCGGGTGGTCAGCCCCAGCATTTT. This chain connects TRBV7-3 to TRBJ1-5; D unresolved. Trimming cost V 5 bases and J 6 bases, with 11 bases left between them. In germline, CDR1 is SGHTA, CDR2 FQGTGA. The CDR3 covers 13 residues.

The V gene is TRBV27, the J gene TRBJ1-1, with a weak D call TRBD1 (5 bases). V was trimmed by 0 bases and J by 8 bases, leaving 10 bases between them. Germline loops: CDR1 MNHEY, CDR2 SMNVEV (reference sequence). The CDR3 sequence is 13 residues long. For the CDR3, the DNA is TGTGCCAGCAGTTTATCAGGGGTTTCCGAAGCTTTCTTT. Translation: CASSLSGVSEAFF.

The CDR3 nucleotides read TGTGCCAGCAGCTTAGTGGGATCCTACAATGAGCAGTTCTTC. Translated: CASSLVGSYNEQFF. This chain connects TRBV7-6 to TRBJ2-1; D remains ambiguous. The V end was cut by 1 base, the J end by 1 base, with 5 bases between. CDR3 length: 14 residues. CDR1 is SGHVS and CDR2 is FNYEAQ in the germline V gene.

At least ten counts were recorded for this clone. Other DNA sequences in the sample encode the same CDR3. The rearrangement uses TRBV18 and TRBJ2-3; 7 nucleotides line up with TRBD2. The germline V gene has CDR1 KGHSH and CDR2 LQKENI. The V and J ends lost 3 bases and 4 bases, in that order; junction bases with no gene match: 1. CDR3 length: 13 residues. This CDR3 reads CASSPAGADTQYF. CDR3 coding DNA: TGTGCCAGCTCACCGGCGGGGGCAGATACGCAGTATTTT. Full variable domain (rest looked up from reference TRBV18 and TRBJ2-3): NAGVMQNPRHLVRRRGQEARLRCSPMKGHSHVYWYRQLPEEGLKFMVYLQKENIIDESGMPKERFSAEFPKEGPSILRIQQVVRGDSAAYFCASSPAGADTQYFGPGTRLTVL.

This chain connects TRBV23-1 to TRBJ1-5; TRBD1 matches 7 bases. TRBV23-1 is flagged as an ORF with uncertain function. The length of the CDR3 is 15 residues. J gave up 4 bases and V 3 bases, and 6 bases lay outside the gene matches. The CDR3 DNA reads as TGCGCCAGCAGTCATCAGAACAGGGGTAATCAGCCCCAGCATTTT. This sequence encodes CASSHQNRGNQPQHF.

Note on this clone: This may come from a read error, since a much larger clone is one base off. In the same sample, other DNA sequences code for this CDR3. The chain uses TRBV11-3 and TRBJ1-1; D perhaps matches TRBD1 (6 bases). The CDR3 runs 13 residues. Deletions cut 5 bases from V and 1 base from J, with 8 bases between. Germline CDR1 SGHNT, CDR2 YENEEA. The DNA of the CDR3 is TGTGCCAGCAGCCTAGGGGGGAACACTGAAGCTTTCTTT. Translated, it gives CASSLGGNTEAFF.

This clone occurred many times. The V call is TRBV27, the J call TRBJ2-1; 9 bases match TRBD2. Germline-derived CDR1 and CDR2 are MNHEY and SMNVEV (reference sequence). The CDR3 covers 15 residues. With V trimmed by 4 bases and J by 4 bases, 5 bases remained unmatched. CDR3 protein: CASSSLSGGYNEQFF. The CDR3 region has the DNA TGTGCCAGCAGTTCCCTTAGCGGGGGATACAATGAGCAGTTCTTC.

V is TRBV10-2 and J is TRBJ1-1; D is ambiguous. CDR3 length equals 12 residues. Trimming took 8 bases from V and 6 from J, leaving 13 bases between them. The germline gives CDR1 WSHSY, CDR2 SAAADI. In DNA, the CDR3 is TGCGCCAGCGGCTCGGGGTACCCTGAAGCTTTCTTT. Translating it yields CASGSGYPEAFF.

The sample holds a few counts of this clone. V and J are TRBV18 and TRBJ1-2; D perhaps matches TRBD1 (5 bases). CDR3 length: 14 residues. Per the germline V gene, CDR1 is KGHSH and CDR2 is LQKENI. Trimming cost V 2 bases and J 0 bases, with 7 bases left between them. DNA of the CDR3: TGTGCCAGCTCACCATTAGGGGCTAACTATGGCTACACCTTC. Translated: CASSPLGANYGYTF.

The chain's CDR3 is CASSSPGTSGKYEQYF. CDR3 nucleotide sequence: TGTGCCAGCAGCTCTCCCGGGACTAGCGGGAAGTACGAGCAGTACTTC. The V call is TRBV11-1, the J call TRBJ2-7; 13 bases align to TRBD2. Germline lookup yields CDR1 SGHAT and CDR2 FQDESV (reference sequence). The CDR3 runs 16 residues. V lost 4 bases, J lost 4 bases, and 7 bases stayed unmatched.

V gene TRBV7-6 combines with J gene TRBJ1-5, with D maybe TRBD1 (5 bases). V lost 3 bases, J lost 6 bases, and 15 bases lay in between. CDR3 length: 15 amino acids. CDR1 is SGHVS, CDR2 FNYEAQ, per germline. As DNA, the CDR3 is TGTGCCAGCAGCTTGGCGCCAGGGCTGTTTCAGCCCCAGCATTTT. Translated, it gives CASSLAPGLFQPQHF.

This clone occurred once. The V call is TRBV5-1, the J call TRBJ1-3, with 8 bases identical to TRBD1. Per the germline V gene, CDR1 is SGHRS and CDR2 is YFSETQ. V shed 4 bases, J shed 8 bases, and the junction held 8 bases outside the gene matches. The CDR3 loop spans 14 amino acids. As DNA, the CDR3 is TGCGCCAGCAGCCCCCGGGACAGGCGGGACACCATATATTTT. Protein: CASSPRDRRDTIYF.

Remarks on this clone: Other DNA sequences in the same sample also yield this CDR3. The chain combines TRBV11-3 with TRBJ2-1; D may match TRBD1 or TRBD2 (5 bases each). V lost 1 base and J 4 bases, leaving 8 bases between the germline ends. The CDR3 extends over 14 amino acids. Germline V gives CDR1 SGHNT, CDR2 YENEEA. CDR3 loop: CASSLGGGYNEQFF. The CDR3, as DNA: TGTGCCAGCAGCTTAGGTGGGGGATACAATGAGCAGTTCTTC.